Given below is one T cell receptor beta chain in context. TCRdb reanalyzed the 5' RACE reads and collapses them to one entry per CDR3 protein, without DNA. The sample has hundreds of thousands of distinct CDR3 sequences. The data were obtained in a study of T cells expressing NK-cell markers. This CDR3 is 13 amino acids long. Per germline, CDR1 SQVTM and CDR2 ANQGSEA. This clonotype originated in a man aged 18 to 30 in good health. The sequencing sample was made of blood T cells: a sorted CD56 or NKG2C T cell subset, CD4+ or CD8+ T cells, or bulk PBMC T cells (not recorded which). The chain has TRBV29-1 and TRBJ1-1. The CDR3 here is CSVARTVNTEAFF.